These 20 T cell receptor beta chains were sequenced from one sample in a study of cytomegalovirus exposure and HLA in healthy donors. Profiled with immunoSEQ multiplex PCR; TCRdb holds only in-frame clones, not every one. The sample shows approximately 64,000 clones, about 89% of them seen only once. The sequenced sample was PBMCs. The receptors originated from a woman aged 18-29 years in good health and CMV-seronegative.

The V gene is TRBV2, the J gene TRBJ1-6; 9 bases are a match to TRBD1. This CDR3 is 14 amino acids long. With 6 bases clipped from V and 10 bases from J, the junction kept 7 bases outside the gene matches. The germline V gene has CDR1 SNHLY and CDR2 FYNNEI. CDR3 amino acids: CASSPGQGSSPLHF. CDR3 in DNA: TGTGCCAGCAGCCCGGGACAGGGTAGCTCACCCCTCCACTTT.

This clone appeared a few times. One end of the junction fails to match germline, which may point to a read error. The chain is built from TRBV27 and TRBJ1-2, with 8 nucleotides matching TRBD1. The CDR3 covers 13 residues. CDR1 is MNHEY, CDR2 SMNVEV, per germline (reference sequence). The CDR3 sequence: CASSVIIQGALHF. For the CDR3, the DNA is TGTGCCAGCAGTGTAATAATCCAGGGGGCGCTACACTTC.

Written as DNA, the CDR3 is TGTGCCAGCAGAGGGGGGACAGGGGGCTATCAGCCCCAGCATTTT. Encoded protein: CASRGGTGGYQPQHF. J is TRBJ1-5 and V is TRBV28; TRBD1 aligns across 12 bases. Losses at the gene ends were 6 bases for V and 5 bases for J; bases not matched to a gene: 5. Germline V CDR1 and CDR2: MDHEN, SYDVKM. This CDR3 region has 15 residues.

V usage is TRBV28 and J usage is TRBJ1-5, with 9 nucleotides matching TRBD1. Germline V CDR1 and CDR2: MDHEN, SYDVKM. There are 18 residues in the CDR3. V gave up 3 bases and J gave up 0 bases; unmatched junction bases: 9. In DNA, the CDR3 is TGTGCCAGCAGTTTTTTACAGGGGACAGGGCATAGCAATCAGCCCCAGCATTTT. Its protein is CASSFLQGTGHSNQPQHF.

The CDR3 protein is CASNLGYRGDTQYF. The CDR3 DNA follows: TGTGCCAGTAATCTGGGGTACCGGGGAGATACGCAGTATTTT. This chain links TRBV19 with TRBJ2-3, with a possible D match to TRBD2 (5 bases). The CDR3 totals 14 residues. V was clipped by 7 bases and J by 5 bases, with 16 bases between them. Germline CDR1 and CDR2: LNHDA and SQIVND (reference sequence).

The chain uses TRBV2 and TRBJ2-1; 11 nucleotides align to TRBD2. The germline gives CDR1 SNHLY, CDR2 FYNNEI. The CDR3 is 13 residues long. The ends lost 8 bases at V and 5 bases at J; junction bases unmatched: 2. CDR3 region: CASGTSGDNEQFF. Here the CDR3 DNA reads TGTGCCAGCGGGACTAGCGGAGACAATGAGCAGTTCTTC.

The rearrangement uses TRBV28 and TRBJ2-7, with 7 bases fitting TRBD2. V shed 7 bases, J shed 5 bases, and the junction held 11 bases outside the gene matches. Germline assignment: CDR1 MDHEN and CDR2 SYDVKM. CDR3 length: 14 residues. CDR3 sequence (DNA): TGTGCCAGCACTCCCTTAGGGCTAGCGGACGAGCAGTACTTC. Residues: CASTPLGLADEQYF.

CDR3 DNA: TGCGCCAGCAGCGAGCAGGGGGGCTATTCACCCCTCCACTTT. Its translation: CASSEQGGYSPLHF. The V gene is TRBV5-1, the J gene TRBJ1-6, with 7 nucleotides matching TRBD1. This CDR3 spans 14 amino acids. Germline V gene lookup returns CDR1 SGHRS and CDR2 YFSETQ. The trim removed 4 bases at V and 8 bases at J, leaving 6 bases unmatched.

This chain uses TRBV6-5 with TRBJ1-2; D unresolved. V lost 4 bases and J 2 bases, leaving 11 bases between the germline ends. Germline loops: CDR1 MNHEY, CDR2 SVGAGI. This CDR3 has 14 residues. The CDR3 nucleotides are TGTGCCAGCAGTTTAACAGTGGGCAACTATGGCTACACCTTC. It encodes CASSLTVGNYGYTF.

V and J are TRBV5-4 and TRBJ1-2, with D uncertain. CDR3 length: 15 residues. Trimming removed 3 bases at V and 4 bases at J, with 16 bases between. Germline CDR1 reads SGHNT; CDR2 reads YYREEE (reference sequence). The CDR3: CASSSDYYYIYGYTF. CDR3 bases: TGTGCCAGCAGCTCGGACTATTATTATATCTATGGCTACACCTTC.

This clone was detected only once. The genes are TRBV27 and TRBJ1-2; possible D gene TRBD1, 5 bases. The V and J ends lost 8 bases and 3 bases respectively, with 16 bases between them. CDR1 is MNHEY, CDR2 SMNVEV, per germline (reference sequence). The CDR3 is 14 residues long. CDR3 nucleotides: TGTGCCAGCGGAGAGCCTAGGGGTTACTATGGCTACACCTTC. Protein: CASGEPRGYYGYTF.

This rearrangement joins TRBV19 to TRBJ2-7; 9 nucleotides match TRBD1. The germline V gene has CDR1 LNHDA and CDR2 SQIVND (reference sequence). There are 14 residues in the CDR3. J lost 7 bases, V lost 5 bases, and 9 bases had no gene match. CDR3 DNA: TGTGCCAGTAGTGCATCCGGGACAGGGTTGGAGCAGTACTTC. This sequence encodes CASSASGTGLEQYF.

The gene calls are TRBV7-9 and TRBJ1-1; 10 bases fit TRBD1. This CDR3 contains 14 residues. Germline CDR1 SEHNR, CDR2 FQNEAQ (reference sequence). V was pared by 5 bases and J by 3 bases, with 3 bases of the junction left unmatched. CDR3 DNA sequence: TGTGCCAGCAGCCGGACAGGGGGTGACACTGAAGCTTTCTTT. Protein: CASSRTGGDTEAFF.

The chain is built from TRBV5-6 and TRBJ2-7, with D uncertain. This CDR3 has 13 amino acids. Trimming took 1 base from V and 3 from J, leaving 8 bases between them. Germline V lookup: CDR1 SGHDT, CDR2 YYEEEE. CDR3 DNA sequence: TGTGCCAGCAGCTTGTATAGCCTCTACGAGCAGTACTTC. Translated, it gives CASSLYSLYEQYF.

This rearrangement joins TRBV7-9 to TRBJ1-2; D ambiguous. The V gene's germline CDR1 is SEHNR and CDR2 FQNEAQ (reference sequence). There are 13 residues in the CDR3. V shed 6 bases and J shed 6 bases, with 14 bases lying between them. This CDR3 reads CASRPFTEDGYTF. CDR3 DNA sequence: TGTGCCAGCAGACCCTTTACAGAAGATGGCTACACCTTC.

This sequence joins TRBV5-1 and TRBJ2-2; D not certain. This CDR3 has 16 residues. The V and J ends lost 0 bases and 0 bases respectively, with 9 bases between them. Looked up from germline, CDR1 is SGHRS and CDR2 is YFSETQ. CDR3 protein: CASSLGLLANTGELFF. The CDR3 DNA reads TGCGCCAGCAGCTTGGGATTGTTAGCGAACACCGGGGAGCTGTTTTTT.

The V call is TRBV5-5, the J call TRBJ2-3, with 7 bases lining up with TRBD2. CDR3 length: 14 residues. The germline V gene encodes CDR1 SGHKS and CDR2 YYEKEE (reference sequence). Trimming cost V 0 bases and J 6 bases; bases outside gene matches: 4. The CDR3 protein is CASSLVGGSDTQYF. Here the CDR3 DNA reads TGTGCCAGCAGCTTGGTGGGGGGGTCGGATACGCAGTATTTT.

The V gene is TRBV18, the J gene TRBJ1-2; 7 bases line up with TRBD1. The CDR3 contains 14 residues. Germline loops: CDR1 KGHSH, CDR2 LQKENI. Trimming removed 3 bases from V and 5 bases from J; junction bases left unmatched: 6. DNA of the CDR3: TGTGCCAGCTCACCGTCGGGACAGAATTATGGCTACACCTTC. It codes for CASSPSGQNYGYTF.

The chain links TRBV14 to TRBJ2-5; D gene unclear. The CDR3 is made up of 11 amino acids. Germline CDR1 reads SGHDN; CDR2 reads FVKESK. The ends were cut back, 4 bases at V and 10 bases at J, with 10 bases in the middle. CDR3 sequence reads: CASSRGSDQYF. The CDR3 coding sequence is TGTGCCAGCAGCCGAGGTTCCGACCAGTACTTC.

The rearrangement links TRBV10-3 to TRBJ1-5; 8 nucleotides align to TRBD1. There are 16 residues in the CDR3. J gave up 5 bases and V 4 bases, and 10 bases lay outside the gene matches. Germline lookup yields CDR1 ENHRY and CDR2 SYGVKD. The CDR3 loop is CAISAKQGVAYQPQHF. The CDR3 DNA sequence: TGTGCCATCAGTGCTAAACAGGGGGTGGCCTATCAGCCCCAGCATTTT.